This TCR beta chain came from a study of blood T cell repertoires in COVID-19. Under the authors' procedure: Amplification from reference gene primers served as the basis for estimated nucleated cell counts. Only in-frame clones appear in the TCRdb table, and some are missing; sequencing was by immunoSEQ multiplex PCR. V, J and clone size reflect that table, while D and trimming were determined from the DNA. The repertoire consists of 250,000 to 300,000 clones, with approximately 90% occurring once and the leading ten covering under 15%. Per the germline V gene, CDR1 is SGHTA and CDR2 is FQGNSA. The CDR3 sequence is 15 residues long. V lost 5 bases to trimming and J lost 3 bases, with 14 bases between them.

The receptor was isolated from a woman aged 60-70 years with acute or convalescent COVID-19. The specimen sequenced was peripheral blood. This rearrangement joins TRBV7-2 to TRBJ1-5; tentative D call: TRBD1 (5 bases). The CDR3 protein is CASSLQGFVNQPQHF. CDR3 in DNA: TGTGCCAGCAGCCTGCAGGGTTTCGTCAATCAGCCCCAGCATTTT.